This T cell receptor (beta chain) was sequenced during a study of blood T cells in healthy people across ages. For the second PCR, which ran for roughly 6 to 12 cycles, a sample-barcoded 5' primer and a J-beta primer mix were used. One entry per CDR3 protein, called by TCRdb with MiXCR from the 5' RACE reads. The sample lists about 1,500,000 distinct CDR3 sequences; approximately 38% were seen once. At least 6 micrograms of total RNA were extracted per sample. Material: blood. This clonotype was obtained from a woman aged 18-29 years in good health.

In DNA form, the CDR3 reads TGTGCCAGCAGTCTCGACAGGGGAGGATTGAACACTGAAGCTTTCTTT. Translating gives CASSLDRGGLNTEAFF. The V call is TRBV6-1, the J call TRBJ1-1; 8 bases map to TRBD1. J gave up 0 bases and V 5 bases, and 8 bases lay outside the gene matches. This CDR3 region has 16 residues. Germline CDR1 reads MNHNS; CDR2 reads SASEGT.